The 18 T cell receptor beta chains given below trace back to one sample, sequenced in a study of blood T cell repertoires in COVID-19. The repertoire was sequenced with immunoSEQ multiplex PCR; TCRdb's copy has only in-frame clones and lacks some. The sample has about 180,000 clones; more than 75% are singletons. Sequencing input: peripheral blood. The receptors derive from a man in his forties with active or convalescent COVID-19.

This sequence joins TRBV9 and TRBJ2-1, with D hard to call. The length of the CDR3 is 14 residues. Trimming shortened V by 0 bases and J by 4 bases, and 8 bases separated the two germline ends. The germline V gene has CDR1 SGDLS and CDR2 YYNGEE. The CDR3 protein is CASSVATQYNEQFF. The DNA of the CDR3 is TGTGCCAGCAGCGTAGCTACACAGTACAATGAGCAGTTCTTC.

The chain combines TRBV14 with TRBJ2-6; D is possibly TRBD2 (6 bases). The CDR3 is 16 residues long. Deletions cut 8 bases from V and 2 bases from J, with 16 bases between. Germline V gene sequence: CDR1 SGHDN, CDR2 FVKESK. The CDR3 is CASAGSPPPGANVLTF. CDR3 bases: TGTGCCAGCGCGGGGTCCCCTCCCCCTGGGGCCAACGTCCTGACTTTC.

The chain employs TRBV3-1 (or the pseudogene TRBV3-2) and TRBJ1-6, with D perhaps TRBD1 (5 bases). V lost 3 bases and J 3 bases, leaving 18 bases between the germline ends. Per the germline V gene, CDR1 is LGHDT and CDR2 is YNNKEL (reference sequence). This CDR3 is 18 amino acids long. For the CDR3, the DNA is TGTGCCAGCAGCCATGATAAGGGCCCAGGGATCTATAATTCACCCCTCCACTTT. The encoded protein is CASSHDKGPGIYNSPLHF.

The chain employs TRBV28 and TRBJ1-5; 8 bases are shared with TRBD1. This CDR3 spans 15 amino acids. CDR1 and CDR2 (germline): MDHEN, SYDVKM. V shed 6 bases, J shed 2 bases, and the junction held 6 bases outside the gene matches. The CDR3 DNA is TGTGCCAGCAGAACAGGGGGTTTAGGCAATCAGCCCCAGCATTTT. This sequence encodes CASRTGGLGNQPQHF.

This rearrangement joins TRBV9 to TRBJ2-5; 11 bases match TRBD2. V lost 4 bases and J lost 4; bases outside the gene matches: 3. CDR1 SGDLS and CDR2 YYNGEE come from the germline V gene. The CDR3 runs 14 residues. CDR3 in amino acids: CASSLSGGAETQYF. The DNA for the CDR3 is TGTGCCAGCAGCCTTAGCGGGGGGGCAGAGACCCAGTACTTC.

The J gene is TRBJ2-7, the V gene TRBV7-2; no clear D gene. This CDR3 is 14 amino acids long. Per germline, CDR1 SGHTA and CDR2 FQGNSA. V lost 3 bases and J 6 bases, leaving 15 bases between the germline ends. In DNA, the CDR3 is TGTGCCAGCAGCTTCAACCCCCCAGTCGTCGAGCAGTACTTC. Encoded protein: CASSFNPPVVEQYF.

The V and J genes are TRBV12-2 and TRBJ2-1; TRBD2 is the table's D call, not checked against the DNA. TRBV12-2 is described as a pseudogene. The CDR3 sequence is 19 residues long. The CDR3 is CASRNPKLPGLAGYNEQFF. DNA of the CDR3: TGTGCAAGTCGCAATCCCAAACTACCGGGACTAGCGGGATACAATGAGCAGTTCTTC.

As to this clone: The junction departs from the called germline gene at one end, perhaps through a read error. This chain connects TRBV10-3 to TRBJ2-4, with D possibly matching TRBD2 (5 bases). Germline CDR1 ENHRY, CDR2 SYGVKD. The CDR3 contains 13 residues. CDR3 loop: CAISESSGPTRDF. CDR3 in DNA: TGTGCCATCAGTGAGTCAAGCGGTCCTACTAGGGACTTC.

The rearrangement links TRBV5-1 to TRBJ2-1; tentative D call: TRBD1 (6 bases). The germline V gene encodes CDR1 SGHRS and CDR2 YFSETQ. V gave up 4 bases and J gave up 8 bases, with 16 bases separating them. There are 14 residues in the CDR3. CDR3 protein: CASSGGLMNHEQFF. In DNA, the CDR3 is TGCGCCAGCAGCGGGGGCCTAATGAACCATGAGCAGTTCTTC.

The J gene is TRBJ2-3, the V gene TRBV28; 10 bases agree with TRBD2. The CDR3 loop spans 15 amino acids. The junction had 8 bases not matched to a gene; V was cut back by 6 bases and J by 5 bases. Germline assignment: CDR1 MDHEN and CDR2 SYDVKM. The CDR3 protein is CASRERGGRVDTQYF. The DNA for the CDR3 is TGTGCCAGCAGAGAGCGGGGGGGCCGTGTAGATACGCAGTATTTT.

As DNA, the CDR3 is TGTGCCAGTAGCCCACGGGACACCGATGAAGCTTTCTTT. Translated, it gives CASSPRDTDEAFF. V gene TRBV19 combines with J gene TRBJ1-1; TRBD1 might be the D (6 bases). V was clipped by 6 bases and J by 7 bases, with 15 bases between them. Germline-derived CDR1 and CDR2 are LNHDA and SQIVND (reference sequence). This CDR3 contains 13 residues.

This chain connects TRBV28 to TRBJ2-3; a weak D match, TRBD2 (7 bases). Per germline, CDR1 MDHEN and CDR2 SYDVKM. There are 15 residues in the CDR3. With 7 bases removed from V and 1 base from J, the gap between germline ends came to 15 bases. The CDR3 DNA reads as TGTGCCAGCACCGCTCTCGGGGGGCGCACAGATACGCAGTATTTT. Protein product: CASTALGGRTDTQYF.

CDR3 in DNA: TGTGCCTGGAGGATACGGACAGGGGGTCACTACGAGCAGTACTTC. Its protein product is CAWRIRTGGHYEQYF. The chain combines TRBV30 with TRBJ2-7, with 10 positions matching TRBD1. Germline loops: CDR1 GTSNPN, CDR2 SVGIG (reference sequence). The CDR3 is 15 residues long. Trimming cost V 3 bases and J 3 bases; bases outside gene matches: 8.

This clone was recorded a few times. V gene TRBV5-1 combines with J gene TRBJ2-5, with unresolved D. The CDR3 covers 14 residues. V lost 0 bases and J lost 5, with 11 bases in between. The germline CDR1 and CDR2 sequences are SGHRS and YFSETQ. CDR3 in DNA: TGCGCCAGCAGCTTGGACCCGTCGGTGGAGACCCAGTACTTC. It codes for CASSLDPSVETQYF.

V usage is TRBV30 and J usage is TRBJ1-4, with no clear D. V was cut by 8 bases and J by 0 bases, with 19 bases left in between. Germline CDR1 and CDR2: GTSNPN and SVGIG (reference sequence). The CDR3 is 16 residues long. CDR3 DNA sequence: TGTGCCCATCGGGGAGGGAACGATGCAACTAATGAAAAACTGTTTTTT. Its translation is CAHRGGNDATNEKLFF. The variable domain in full, completed from reference TRBV30 and TRBJ1-4, reads SQTIHQWPATLVQPVGSPLSLECTVEGTSNPNLYWYRQAAGRGLQLLFYSVGIGQISSEVPQNLSASRPQDRQFILSSKKLLLSDSGFYLCAHRGGNDATNEKLFFGSGTQLSVL.

This chain connects TRBV5-6 to TRBJ1-2, with unresolved D. Deletions cut 2 bases from V and 1 base from J, with 6 bases between. Germline V gene data show CDR1 as SGHDT and CDR2 as YYEEEE. This CDR3 has 13 amino acids. CDR3: CASSFFNNYGYTF. The CDR3, as DNA: TGTGCCAGCAGCTTTTTTAATAACTATGGCTACACCTTC. Full variable domain (missing parts from reference TRBV5-6 and TRBJ1-2): DAGVTQSPTHLIKTRGQQVTLRCSPKSGHDTVSWYQQALGQGPQFIFQYYEEEERQRGNFPDRFSGHQFPNYSSELNVNALLLGDSALYLCASSFFNNYGYTFGSGTRLTVV.

The chain carries TRBV7-2 and TRBJ2-7; maybe TRBD1 (6 bases). V lost 2 bases and J lost 2, with 10 bases in between. Per germline, CDR1 SGHTA and CDR2 FQGNSA. The CDR3 contains 14 residues. The CDR3 DNA follows: TGTGCCAGCAGCTTAAGGACAGAGACCTACGAGCAGTACTTC. This translates into CASSLRTETYEQYF.

This chain uses TRBV11-2 with TRBJ2-5, with TRBD1 identical over 7 bases. J lost 5 bases, V lost 4 bases, and 7 bases had no gene match. This CDR3 is built from 14 residues. Germline V gene data show CDR1 as SGHAT and CDR2 as FQNNGV. Here the CDR3 DNA reads TGTGCCAGCAGCTCAAGGGACAGAGGGGAGACCCAGTACTTC. Protein: CASSSRDRGETQYF.